Below, 22 T cell receptor beta chains from the same sample are listed, as sequenced in a study of blood T cell repertoires in COVID-19. The assay was immunoSEQ multiplex PCR, and TCRdb's table has in-frame clones only and misses some. The repertoire includes 170,000 or so clones, roughly 86% of them detected once, and about 2.5% sits in the top ten. Sequencing was carried out using peripheral blood. The receptors originated from a man aged 40-49 years with active or convalescent COVID-19.

The chain recombines TRBV6-6 with TRBJ2-7; D might be TRBD2 (6 bases). The V end lost 7 bases, the J end lost 3 bases, and 13 bases lay between the germline ends. CDR1 MNHNY and CDR2 SVGAGI come from the germline V gene (reference sequence). The CDR3 runs 13 residues. CDR3: CASTDRGGYEQYF. In DNA, the CDR3 is TGTGCCAGCACCGACCGGGGAGGCTACGAGCAGTACTTC.

The sample holds a few counts of this clone. The chain uses TRBV27 and TRBJ2-2; 12 nucleotides agree with TRBD2. CDR3 length equals 16 residues. CDR1 is MNHEY, CDR2 SMNVEV, per germline (reference sequence). The trim removed 2 bases at V and 5 bases at J, leaving 3 bases unmatched. The CDR3 DNA sequence: TGTGCCAGCAGTTTACGGACTAGCGGGGCGACCGGGGAGCTGTTTTTT. Its translation: CASSLRTSGATGELFF.

The rearrangement links TRBV2 to TRBJ1-1; no definite D call. This CDR3 has 13 amino acids. Germline CDR1 reads SNHLY; CDR2 reads FYNNEI. V was shortened by 4 bases and J by 2 bases, with 8 bases between the two germline ends. The CDR3 nucleotides are TGTGCCAGCAGTGGGCGGGTTAACACTGAAGCTTTCTTT. As protein: CASSGRVNTEAFF.

The CDR3 is CASARQGAPPYEQYF. CDR3 sequence (DNA): TGTGCCAGCGCTAGACAGGGGGCTCCTCCCTACGAGCAGTACTTC. The chain has TRBV28 and TRBJ2-7; TRBD1 matches 10 bases. Trimming took 8 bases from V and 2 from J; bases not matched to a gene: 9. CDR3 length equals 15 residues. Germline CDR1 MDHEN, CDR2 SYDVKM.

This chain uses TRBV20-1 with TRBJ2-2, with D perhaps matching TRBD1 (5 bases). The CDR3 extends over 14 amino acids. The germline V gene encodes CDR1 DFQATT and CDR2 SNEGSKA (reference sequence). With 3 bases removed from V and 5 bases from J, the gap between germline ends came to 13 bases. The CDR3 spells CSASLGPLTGELFF. CDR3 DNA sequence: TGCAGTGCTAGTTTGGGGCCGCTAACCGGGGAGCTGTTTTTT.

The chain uses TRBV2 and TRBJ2-1, with TRBD2 identical over 11 bases. V shed 5 bases and J 0 bases; nucleotides not matched to a gene: 0. Germline CDR1 reads SNHLY; CDR2 reads FYNNEI. CDR3 length: 15 residues. The CDR3 region is CASSLAGGSYNEQFF. CDR3 in DNA: TGTGCCAGCAGTCTAGCGGGGGGCTCCTACAATGAGCAGTTCTTC.

The chain uses TRBV28 and TRBJ1-5; possibly TRBD1 for D (5 bases). The CDR3 spans 15 residues. V was cut by 5 bases and J by 5 bases, with 16 bases left in between. Germline V lookup: CDR1 MDHEN, CDR2 SYDVKM. The DNA for the CDR3 is TGTGCCAGCAGTACCTCCGACGGAGGGGATCAGCCCCAGCATTTT. As protein: CASSTSDGGDQPQHF.

This rearrangement joins TRBV7-2 to TRBJ2-7; 10 bases are shared with TRBD2. Per germline, CDR1 SGHTA and CDR2 FQGNSA. The CDR3 is 14 residues long. With V trimmed by 6 bases and J by 2 bases, 4 bases remained unmatched. CDR3 nucleotide sequence: TGTGCCAGCAGAGGGACTAGCGCGGCCTACGAGCAGTACTTC. Residues: CASRGTSAAYEQYF.

CDR3 region: CASSRDREKLFF. CDR3 in DNA: TGTGCCAGCAGCCGAGACAGGGAAAAACTGTTTTTT. The chain is built from TRBV7-2 and TRBJ1-4, with D possibly matching TRBD1 (6 bases). The length of the CDR3 is 12 residues. CDR1 and CDR2 (germline): SGHTA, FQGNSA. With 5 bases removed from V and 8 bases from J, the gap between germline ends came to 9 bases.

This clone was recorded once. The chain has TRBV3-1 (or the pseudogene TRBV3-2) and TRBJ2-1; D may be TRBD2 (5 bases). V lost 0 bases to trimming and J lost 2 bases, with 14 bases between them. The CDR3 covers 17 residues. Germline V gene sequence: CDR1 LGHDT, CDR2 YNNKEL (reference sequence). The CDR3 loop reads CASSQDVRAVTYNEQFF. CDR3 in DNA: TGTGCCAGCAGCCAAGATGTACGAGCGGTAACCTACAATGAGCAGTTCTTC.

Of note for this clone: This sample includes further DNA sequences coding for the same CDR3. The gene calls are TRBV24-1 and TRBJ2-1, with D tentatively TRBD1 (6 bases). V lost 10 bases and J 3 bases, leaving 9 bases between the germline ends. CDR1 is KGHDR, CDR2 SFDVKD, per germline. The length of the CDR3 is 12 residues. DNA of the CDR3: TGTGCCACATCGGACAGCTACAATGAGCAGTTCTTC. Amino acid sequence: CATSDSYNEQFF.

This sequence joins TRBV7-3 and TRBJ2-7, with TRBD2 matching 11 bases. The CDR3 is 14 amino acids. With V trimmed by 6 bases and J by 6 bases, 7 bases remained unmatched. Germline V lookup: CDR1 SGHTA, CDR2 FQGTGA. Here the CDR3 DNA reads TGTGCCAGCAGTTTAGCGGGGGGGCCAGGCGAGCAGTACTTC. This encodes CASSLAGGPGEQYF. Supplemented by reference TRBV7-3 and TRBJ2-7, the full variable domain reads GAGVSQTPSNKVTEKGKYVELRCDPISGHTALYWYRQSLGQGPEFLIYFQGTGAADDSGLPNDRFFAVRPEGSVSTLKIQRTERGDSAVYLCASSLAGGPGEQYFGPGTRLTVT.

The genes are TRBV21-1 and TRBJ2-7; TRBD1, the table's D call, was not compared with the DNA. TRBV21-1 constitutes a pseudogene. There are 14 residues in the CDR3. The CDR3 DNA sequence: TGTGCCAGCAGCAAAGGGGGCAGGTCCTACGAGCAGTACTTC. This sequence encodes CASSKGGRSYEQYF.

The V call is TRBV18, the J call TRBJ1-2, with D maybe TRBD1 (6 bases). CDR1 is KGHSH, CDR2 LQKENI, per germline. Trimming shortened V by 8 bases and J by 0 bases, and 19 bases separated the two germline ends. The CDR3 length is 16 residues. In DNA, the CDR3 is TGTGCCAGCCATCCGGACAGCCTCCGAGCTAACTATGGCTACACCTTC. It specifies CASHPDSLRANYGYTF.

The chain recombines TRBV11-2 with TRBJ2-3; 10 bases agree with TRBD1. Germline CDR1 SGHAT, CDR2 FQNNGV. Losses at the gene ends were 4 bases for V and 6 bases for J; bases not matched to a gene: 10. The CDR3 extends over 16 amino acids. The CDR3 is CASSSPGTGVFDTQYF. CDR3 coding DNA: TGTGCCAGCAGCTCGCCAGGGACAGGGGTGTTTGATACGCAGTATTTT.

In this sample, this clone turned up a few times. The V call is TRBV29-1, the J call TRBJ2-2, with a possible D match to TRBD2 (5 bases). This CDR3 comprises 13 residues. V was shortened by 4 bases and J by 11 bases, with 17 bases between the two germline ends. CDR1 SQVTM and CDR2 ANQGSEA come from the germline V gene. CDR3 loop: CSVGPATSSELFF. CDR3 nucleotide sequence: TGCAGCGTTGGCCCCGCAACTAGTTCTGAGCTGTTTTTT.

V and J are TRBV2 and TRBJ1-1, with D unclear. V was clipped by 4 bases and J by 6 bases, with 12 bases between them. This CDR3 contains 13 residues. Germline V gene data show CDR1 as SNHLY and CDR2 as FYNNEI. The CDR3 is CASSVGTAAEAFF. Written as DNA, the CDR3 is TGTGCCAGCAGTGTTGGAACGGCGGCTGAAGCTTTCTTT.

The rearrangement links TRBV29-1 to TRBJ1-4; 11 nucleotides align to TRBD1. V lost 6 bases and J lost 4; bases outside the gene matches: 7. The CDR3 consists of 15 residues. CDR1 is SQVTM, CDR2 ANQGSEA, per germline. The CDR3 protein is CSVSPGTGGNEKLFF. The CDR3, as DNA: TGCAGCGTGAGCCCGGGGACAGGGGGTAATGAAAAACTGTTTTTT.

The chain carries TRBV19 and TRBJ1-2; D not certain. CDR3 size: 16 residues. The V and J ends lost 4 bases and 0 bases respectively, with 15 bases between them. The V gene's germline CDR1 is LNHDA and CDR2 SQIVND (reference sequence). The CDR3 sequence: CASSKGGGPANYGYTF. The CDR3 DNA follows: TGTGCCAGTAGTAAGGGCGGAGGGCCAGCTAACTATGGCTACACCTTC.

V is TRBV18 and J is TRBJ1-1, with a possible D match to TRBD1 (6 bases). The V end lost 2 bases, the J end lost 2 bases, and 12 bases lay between the germline ends. The CDR3 length is 15 residues. Germline CDR1 KGHSH, CDR2 LQKENI. The CDR3 DNA reads TGTGCCAGCTCACCAAGTACGGGACATAACACTGAAGCTTTCTTT. This gives the protein CASSPSTGHNTEAFF.

The V and J genes are TRBV6-6 and TRBJ1-6; D is possibly TRBD1 (6 bases). CDR3 size: 15 residues. V was trimmed by 6 bases and J by 5 bases, leaving 14 bases between them. The V gene's germline CDR1 is MNHNY and CDR2 SVGAGI (reference sequence). Here the CDR3 reads CASSPRGGDNSPLHF. In DNA, the CDR3 is TGTGCCAGCAGCCCGAGGGGGGGGGATAATTCACCCCTCCACTTT.

This clone was seen only once. This chain uses TRBV19 with TRBJ1-5; 8 positions agree with TRBD1. The CDR3 contains 14 residues. Germline loops: CDR1 LNHDA, CDR2 SQIVND (reference sequence). V was pared by 3 bases and J by 7 bases, with 5 bases of the junction left unmatched. The CDR3 coding sequence is TGTGCCAGTAGTATCCAGGACAGGGACCAGCCCCAGCATTTT. Residues: CASSIQDRDQPQHF.